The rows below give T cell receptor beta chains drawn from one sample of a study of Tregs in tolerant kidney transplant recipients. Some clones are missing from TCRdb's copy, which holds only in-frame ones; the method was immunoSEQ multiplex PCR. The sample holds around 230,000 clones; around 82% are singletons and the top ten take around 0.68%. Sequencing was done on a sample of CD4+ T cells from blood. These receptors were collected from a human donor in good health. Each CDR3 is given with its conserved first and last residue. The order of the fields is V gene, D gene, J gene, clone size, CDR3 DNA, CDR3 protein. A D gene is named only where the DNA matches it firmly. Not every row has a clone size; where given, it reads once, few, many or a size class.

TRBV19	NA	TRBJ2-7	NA	TGTGCCAGTAGTATGCCGGGCCTTGGGACCTACGAGCAGTACTTC	CASSMPGLGTYEQYF
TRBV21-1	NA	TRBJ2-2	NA	TGTGCCAGCAGCAAAATCGGGAACACACCCCCAAACAGGGGGCGCAACACCGGGGAGCTGTTTTTT	CASSKIGNTPPNRGRNTGELFF
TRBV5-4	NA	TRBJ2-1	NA	TGTGCCAGCAGCGTAGCCTCTAGGGACAATGAGCAGTTCTTC	CASSVASRDNEQFF
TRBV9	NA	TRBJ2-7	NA	TGTGCCAGCAGCGGGACTCCCGATTCCTACGAGCAGTACTTC	CASSGTPDSYEQYF
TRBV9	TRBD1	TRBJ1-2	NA	TGTGCCAGCAGCGGATACGGACAGGCCTACGGCTACACCTTC	CASSGYGQAYGYTF
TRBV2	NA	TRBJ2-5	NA	TGTGCCAACCGGGCCCCAGCAGGAGGGAGGCAAGAGACCCAGTACTTC	CANRAPAGGRQETQYF
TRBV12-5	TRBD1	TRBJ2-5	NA	TGTGCTAGTGGTTCCGGACAGGGCCAAGAGACCCAGTACTTC	CASGSGQGQETQYF
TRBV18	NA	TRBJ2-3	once	TGTGCCAGCTCACCTCCGTCTGGCACAGATACGCAGTATTTT	CASSPPSGTDTQYF
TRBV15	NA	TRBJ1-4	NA	TGTGCCACCAGCAGAGATCCTATTGCAACTAATGAAAAACTGTTTTTT	CATSRDPIATNEKLFF
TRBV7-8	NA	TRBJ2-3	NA	TGTGCCAGCAGCTTATTTCAGGTCACAGATACGCAGTATTTT	CASSLFQVTDTQYF
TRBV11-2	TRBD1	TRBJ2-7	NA	TGTGCCAGCAGCTTTCGGCTCACAGGGACAGACAACGAGCAGTACTTC	CASSFRLTGTDNEQYF
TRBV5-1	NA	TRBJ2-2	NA	TGCGCCAGCAGCTCCAGGGTAACGAGCGGGCAAAACACCGGGGAGCTGTTTTTT	CASSSRVTSGQNTGELFF
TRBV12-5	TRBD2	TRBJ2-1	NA	TGTGCTAGTGGTTTGGTACGTGATGGGGAGGGCTTGGCGAATGAGCAGTTCTTC	CASGLVRDGEGLANEQFF
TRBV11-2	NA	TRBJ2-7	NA	TGTGCCAGCAGCTTAGGTGACAGCCCCTACGAGCAGTACTTC	CASSLGDSPYEQYF